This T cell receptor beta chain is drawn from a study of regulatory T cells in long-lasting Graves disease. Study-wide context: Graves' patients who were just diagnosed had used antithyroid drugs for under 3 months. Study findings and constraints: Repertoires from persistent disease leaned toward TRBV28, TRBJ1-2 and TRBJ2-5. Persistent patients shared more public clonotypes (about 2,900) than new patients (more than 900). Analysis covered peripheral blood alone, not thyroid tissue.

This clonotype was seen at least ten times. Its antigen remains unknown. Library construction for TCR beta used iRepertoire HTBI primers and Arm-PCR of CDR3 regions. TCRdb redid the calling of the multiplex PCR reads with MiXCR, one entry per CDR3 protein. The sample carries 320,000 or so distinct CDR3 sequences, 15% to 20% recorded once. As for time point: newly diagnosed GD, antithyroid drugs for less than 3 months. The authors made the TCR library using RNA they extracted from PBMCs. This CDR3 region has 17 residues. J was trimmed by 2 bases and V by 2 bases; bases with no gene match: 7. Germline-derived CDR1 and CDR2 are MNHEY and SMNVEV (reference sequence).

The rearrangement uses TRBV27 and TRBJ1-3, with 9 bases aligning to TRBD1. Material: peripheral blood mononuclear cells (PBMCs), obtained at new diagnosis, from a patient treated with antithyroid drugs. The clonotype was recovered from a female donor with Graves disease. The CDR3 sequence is CASSLGTGSLTGNTIYF. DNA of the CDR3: TGTGCCAGCAGTTTAGGGACAGGGAGCCTCACTGGAAACACCATATATTTT.